The TCR beta chain described here comes from a study of shared clonotypes between healthy human individuals. Germline loops: CDR1 SNHLY, CDR2 FYNNEI. The CDR3 runs to 14 residues. The germline V and J ends were trimmed by 7 bases and 4 bases, with 16 bases remaining between them. This clone came up once. As yet, its antigen is unknown. TCRdb's table, derived via immunoSEQ multiplex PCR, lists solely in-frame clones and lacks some. The sample consists of hundreds of thousands of clones, about 74% of them appearing once. General study points: A few donors had roughly 5.2% of their naive CD4 clonotypes in common.

The chain employs TRBV2 and TRBJ2-5; D may match TRBD1 or TRBD2 (6 bases each). Sequencing was performed on memory CD4+ T cells sorted from blood. The subset was: CD45RA-negative fraction. The TCR was taken from a woman aged 25 to 45 in good health. The CDR3 reads CASTYTGGGETQYF. CDR3 nucleotides: TGTGCCAGCACCTACACCGGGGGCGGAGAGACCCAGTACTTC.